This TCR beta chain was identified during a study of blood T cell repertoires in COVID-19 (TCRdb year 2020). Regarding the research as a whole: The collaborator samples originated in the United States, Italy and Spain and spanned the acute and convalescent phases of COVID-19. The prospective study material was composed of cDNA or gDNA derived from T cells, B-cell-depleted T cells, or PBMCs. Sample metadata almost always included a de-identified subject ID, COVID-19 status, age in years and sex. Where available, HLA class I and class II types were taken from metadata supplied by the sample provider and were not determined by assay-based typing. The repertoires were released in a freely available public database meant as a resource for research on the immune response to SARS-CoV-2. The samples were drawn from the first 160 participants of the ongoing ImmuneRACE study and from 1,254 subjects provided by 6 global collaborators. Subjects who had been exposed to COVID-19, were actively infected with it, or had recovered from it provided the deeply sampled blood TCRbeta repertoires that made up the dataset.

The study at large found these results: The quantity of clinical and demographic metadata differed by source and by participant and was supplied without curation.

Samples from volunteer blood donors who had recovered from COVID-19 were contributed by a second Seattle source. Whole blood was collected in K2EDTA tubes by collaborating institutions according to the institutions' own protocols. Collaborator samples were shipped for TCRbeta analysis as frozen whole blood, isolated PBMCs, or DNA extracted from either sample type. TCRbeta CDR3 regions were amplified from genomic DNA by means of the immunoSEQ Assay, a bias-controlled multiplex PCR. Per the authors' processing: The number of nucleated cells in each sample was estimated from the amplification of reference gene primers within the assay. To quantify the absolute abundance of each unique TCRbeta CDR3 rearrangement, sequence reads were collapsed and filtered. For each sample, productive Simpson clonality was calculated by taking the square root of Simpson's diversity index across productive rearrangements. TCRdb provides this immuneACCESS table in a form limited to in-frame rearrangements. Some clones are lacking; in checked studies, under half of them reflect an unresolved V gene, and why the rest are absent is not known. The V and J calls and clone size come from that table; D and trimming were worked out from the DNA. The sample table records a few hundred thousand clones; less than 90% of these occur just once. The ten largest clonotypes hold 5.1% of the sample.

From the germline V gene, CDR1 is KGHSH and CDR2 is LQKENI. The CDR3 runs 13 amino acids, cysteine and phenylalanine included. Kept here is only the CDR3 DNA, which spans 39 bases and is read in frame from base 1. Relative to germline, V is missing 3 bases and J is missing 6 bases, with 3 bases of the junction outside any gene match. With regard to this clone: Its antigen is currently not known. No base quality values were provided; no much bigger clone lies one nucleotide off. Other DNA sequences within the sample encode an identical CDR3.

This chain joins TRBV18 to TRBJ1-2, and TRBD1 matches 8 of the central bases. This TCR was recovered from a woman aged 55-70 years who had recovered from COVID-19. The sequencing sample was made of peripheral blood. The nucleotides read TGTGCCAGCTCACCCGACAGGGGCGATGGCTACACCTTC. It translates to CASSPDRGDGYTF.